These T cell receptor beta chains were read from a single sample in a study of cytomegalovirus exposure and HLA in healthy donors. Assay used: immunoSEQ multiplex PCR; TCRdb lists only in-frame clones, some missing. Among around 70,000 clones, 85% to 95% were seen once, and the ten largest hold around 3.2%. Sequencing was done on a sample of PBMCs. The receptors were sampled from a man aged 18-30 years in good health and CMV-seronegative. Both conserved end residues are part of each CDR3. A D gene is named only where the DNA matches it firmly. Size tells how often a clone was seen (once, few, many) or the class of an expanded clone, and some rows leave it out.

>TRBD1|-|TRBV6-1|TRBJ1-2
TGTGCCAGCAGGCTGACAGGGTCGGCGAGCTATGGCTACACCTTC
CASRLTGSASYGYTF
>-|-|TRBV6-1|TRBJ2-7
TGTGCCAGCAAACAGGTCTACGAGCAGTACTTC
CASKQVYEQYF
>TRBD1|once|TRBV9|TRBJ2-7
TGTGCCAGCAGCTTCGGGACAGGCGGATCCTACGAGCAGTACTTC
CASSFGTGGSYEQYF
>-|-|TRBV14|TRBJ1-1
TGTGCCAGCAGCCAAGTAGGCGGGTCGGGAGCTTTCTTT
CASSQVGGSGAFF
>-|few|TRBV15|TRBJ2-2
TGTGCCACCAGCAGAGGGCCGCAGACAATTACCGGGGAGCTGTTTTTT
CATSRGPQTITGELFF
>-|-|TRBV15|TRBJ2-2
TGTGCCACCAGCAGAGGACAGACGAACACCGGGGAGCTGTTTTTT
CATSRGQTNTGELFF
>TRBD1|-|TRBV5-4|TRBJ1-2
TGTGCCGGACGGAGACAGGGTCCCTATGGCTACACCTTC
CAGRRQGPYGYTF
>-|-|TRBV2|TRBJ1-1
TGTGCCAGCATCAGTCGGGGGGTGGCAAACACTGAAGCTTTCTTT
CASISRGVANTEAFF
>TRBD2|-|TRBV4-2|TRBJ2-1
TGTGCCAGCAGCCAAGAGGCGACTAGCGGGGACAATGAGCAGTTCTTC
CASSQEATSGDNEQFF
>TRBD1|-|TRBV5-4|TRBJ2-7
TGTGCCAGCAGACCCGGGACAGAGACCTACGAGCAGTACTTC
CASRPGTETYEQYF
>TRBD1|-|TRBV13|TRBJ2-3
TGTGCCAGCAGCCTCGGAACCGGGACAGGGGGTGCAGATACGCAGTATTTT
CASSLGTGTGGADTQYF
>-|-|TRBV5-5|TRBJ2-2
TGTGCCAGCGGTCATTTAGGGGGTACGAACACCGGGGAGCTGTTTTTT
CASGHLGGTNTGELFF
>-|-|TRBV19|TRBJ2-1
TGTGCCAGTACCCCAGACGTGTGGGGGCGAACGAATGAGCAGTTCTTC
CASTPDVWGRTNEQFF
>-|-|TRBV18|TRBJ1-3
TGTGCCAGCTCACCGTTTTTAGTAGGGGAAGCTGGAAACACCATATATTTT
CASSPFLVGEAGNTIYF
>TRBD2|-|TRBV5-1|TRBJ2-2
TGCGCCAGCAGCTTCACTAGCGACGGCACCGGGGAGCTGTTTTTT
CASSFTSDGTGELFF
>-|-|TRBV18|TRBJ2-3
TGTGCCAGCTCACCAAAACTCCTAGAGGAGACTAGCACAGATACGCAGTATTTT
CASSPKLLEETSTDTQYF
>-|-|TRBV27|TRBJ2-7
TGTGCCAGCAGTCCAACCCACAGGGCCTCCTCCTACGAGCAGTACTTC
CASSPTHRASSYEQYF
>-|-|TRBV6-5|TRBJ2-1
TGTGCCAGCAGTTACGGTCCAGCGGATTCCTACAATGAGCAGTTCTTC
CASSYGPADSYNEQFF
>TRBD1|-|TRBV7-6|TRBJ2-7
TGTGCCAGCAGTCCACCAGGGACAGTTTACGAGCAGTACTTC
CASSPPGTVYEQYF
>-|-|TRBV12-5|TRBJ2-1
TGTGCTAGTGGCCCCTGGGACACCAGCTCCTACAATGAGCAGTTCTTC
CASGPWDTSSYNEQFF
>-|-|TRBV4-1|TRBJ1-2
TGCGCCAGCAGCCAAGATACACACATCAACTATGGCTACACCTTC
CASSQDTHINYGYTF
>TRBD1|-|TRBV7-9|TRBJ2-1
TGTGCCAGCAGCTCCCGGACAGGATTCTCCTACAATGAGCAGTTCTTC
CASSSRTGFSYNEQFF